The present T cell receptor beta chain was sequenced within a study of blood T cell repertoires in COVID-19 (TCRdb year 2020). Study-wide context: The collaborator samples originated in the United States, Italy and Spain and spanned the acute and convalescent phases of COVID-19. The repertoires were released in a freely available public database meant as a resource for research on the immune response to SARS-CoV-2. Deeply sampled blood TCRbeta repertoires from subjects exposed to, actively infected with, or recovered from COVID-19 were included in the dataset. Where available, HLA class I and class II types were taken from metadata supplied by the sample provider and were not determined by assay-based typing. Sample metadata almost always included a de-identified subject ID, COVID-19 status, age in years and sex. The prospective study material was composed of cDNA or gDNA derived from T cells, B-cell-depleted T cells, or PBMCs. The samples were drawn from the first 160 participants of the ongoing ImmuneRACE study and from about 1,200 subjects provided by 6 global collaborators. Beyond this particular receptor, the publication reports: The quantity of clinical and demographic metadata differed by source and by participant and was supplied without curation.

In the prospective study, participants were about 18 to 95 years old, resided in about two dozen geographic areas of the United States, and were enrolled through a virtual design. Cohort assignment in the prospective study relied on participant-reported clinical history from a screening survey and a study questionnaire. In the prospective study, whole blood, serum and a nasopharyngeal or oropharyngeal swab were collected from each participant by mobile phlebotomists. Over a roughly two-month period, participants in the prospective study had the option of providing additional blood draws and questionnaires. Prospective study blood samples were shipped either frozen or at room temperature before DNA extraction. This clone was picked up one time. Its cognate antigen has yet to be identified. Per-base quality was not reported, and no clone a single base away is much larger than it. TCRbeta CDR3 regions were amplified from genomic DNA using the immunoSEQ Assay, a bias-controlled multiplex PCR. The source study handled its data this way. Nucleated cell counts per sample were estimated from amplification of reference gene primers within the assay. To quantify the absolute abundance of each unique TCRbeta CDR3 rearrangement, sequence reads were collapsed and filtered. For each sample, productive Simpson clonality was calculated by taking the square root of Simpson's diversity index across productive rearrangements. Entries here come from immuneACCESS through TCRdb and include only in-frame sequences with V and J called. Some clones fail to appear in such tables; in the studies checked, an unresolved V gene covers under half of the shortfall, and the cause of the remainder is unknown. The V and J calls and the clone size are those of that table, but D and trimming were determined from the DNA. A total of around 280,000 clones appear in this sample, almost 90% of them only once. About 1.7% of the sample is taken by the ten largest.

The sequenced sample consisted of PBMCs or T cells enriched from blood (not recorded which). This sequence originates from a woman in her late teens or twenties with acute COVID-19.

The nucleotide sequence reads as follows: TGTGCCAGCAGCCAGACTAGCGGGAGAGGGACCGGGGAGCTGTTTTTT. This codes for CASSQTSGRGTGELFF. The sequence links TRBV7-2 to TRBJ2-2; TRBD2 fits 12 bases in the junction. For this chain, trimming is 5 bases at the V end and 5 bases at the J end, and the number of junction bases without a gene match is 6. The CDR3 spans 16 residues, from the cysteine through the phenylalanine. Of the read, only the CDR3 DNA is kept; its 48 bases are in frame from base 1. Based on the germline V gene, the CDR1 and CDR2 sequences are SGHTA and FQGNSA. Joined to the reference TRBV7-2 and TRBJ2-2 proteins, this CDR3 gives the full variable domain: GAGVSQSPSNKVTEKGKDVELRCDPISGHTALYWYRQSLGQGLEFLIYFQGNSAPDKSGLPSDRFSAERTGGSVSTLTIQRTQQEDSAVYLCASSQTSGRGTGELFFGEGSRLTVL.